These 14 T cell receptor beta chains share one sample of origin, sequenced in a study of CD8+CD57+ T cells in acquired aplastic anemia. Genomic DNA, the template, was used for profiling of the TCR beta VDJ and CDR3. TCRdb analysed the reads with MiXCR anew, one entry per CDR3 protein. The sample records hundreds of thousands of distinct CDR3 sequences, just under 70% being singletons. The sample comprised sorted CD4+, CD8+, or CD8+CD57+ T cells (not recorded which) from PBMCs. Receptor source: a human donor in good health, serving as a control.

This clonotype has at least ten counts. The germline gene is not matched at one end of the junction; a read error may be the cause. V gene TRBV12-3 or TRBV12-4 combines with J gene TRBJ2-7; TRBD1 is a possible D gene (5 bases). CDR3 length: 14 residues. The CDR3 bases are TGTGCCAGCGGTTTCAGGCGACAGTCCTACGAGCAGTACTTC. Translating gives CASGFRRQSYEQYF.

To note about this clonotype: This CDR3 is missing its conserved last phenylalanine or tryptophan, likely due to a read error. Here the CDR3 DNA reads TGTGCCAGCAGTTACTCGGCGAACACCGAAGCTTTCTTG. Its translation is CASSYSANTEAFL. The chain employs TRBV7-9 and TRBJ1-1, with D unresolved. CDR1 and CDR2 (germline): SEHNR, FQNEAQ (reference sequence). This CDR3 contains 13 residues.

Details on this clonotype: A read error may produce the germline difference seen at one junction end. The V gene is TRBV20-1, the J gene TRBJ2-3; TRBD1 might be the D (5 bases). The CDR3 extends over 16 amino acids. CDR1 DFQATT and CDR2 SNEGSKA come from the germline V gene (reference sequence). The CDR3 DNA reads TGCAGTGCAAGAGACAGCGTTTGGTCGAGCACAGATACGCAGTATTTT. This encodes CSARDSVWSSTDTQYF.

The V and J genes are TRBV7-9 and TRBJ2-7; D gene ambiguous. The V end lost 5 bases, the J end lost 2 bases, and 13 bases lay between the germline ends. CDR1 and CDR2 from the germline V gene are SEHNR and FQNEAQ (reference sequence). The CDR3 covers 14 residues. CDR3 sequence reads: CASSPEPRAYEQYF. DNA of the CDR3: TGTGCCAGCAGCCCGGAACCTCGGGCCTACGAGCAGTACTTC. The full variable domain, its missing parts supplied by reference TRBV7-9 and TRBJ2-7, is DTGVSQNPRHKITKRGQNVTFRCDPISEHNRLYWYRQTLGQGPEFLTYFQNEAQLEKSRLLSDRFSAERPKGSFSTLEIQRTEQGDSAMYLCASSPEPRAYEQYFGPGTRLTVT.

With regard to this clonotype: The conserved closing phenylalanine or tryptophan is absent in this CDR3, likely reflecting a read error. It is unclear where the CDR3 begins or ends on the DNA, so no DNA is shown, and the CDR3 is as TCRdb lists it. The chain is built from TRBV7-2 and TRBJ2-7; the D call TRBD1 from the table was never checked on the DNA. Germline-derived CDR1 and CDR2 are SGHTA and FQGNSA. The CDR3 spans 13 residues, counting both ends. This CDR3 reads CASSFSQGYQHQH.

V is TRBV14 and J is TRBJ1-1, with D unresolved. The V end was cut by 6 bases, the J end by 12 bases, with 17 bases between. From germline, CDR1 is SGHDN and CDR2 FVKESK. The CDR3 length is 12 residues. CDR3 residues: CASSKLNTDPFF. For the CDR3, the DNA is TGTGCCAGCAGTAAATTGAACACAGACCCTTTCTTT.

This rearrangement joins TRBV20-1 to TRBJ2-1; D might be TRBD1 (5 bases). The CDR3 has 12 residues. Trimming removed 2 bases at V and 8 bases at J, with 10 bases between. Germline CDR1 is DFQATT and CDR2 is SNEGSKA (reference sequence). The CDR3 DNA reads TGCAGTGCTAGAAAGACAGTCGATGAGCAGTTCTTC. Residues: CSARKTVDEQFF.

Written as DNA, the CDR3 is TGCGCCAGCAGCGTCCTGACAGGGACAACCTACGAGCAGTACTTC. The encoded protein is CASSVLTGTTYEQYF. The chain combines TRBV5-1 with TRBJ2-7, with 7 bases identical to TRBD1. This CDR3 comprises 15 residues. Germline CDR1 SGHRS, CDR2 YFSETQ. After removal of 4 bases from V and 2 bases from J, the junction contained 9 bases not matched to a gene.

As concerns this clonotype: A much bigger clone sits one base away, suggesting this may be a read error. The J gene is TRBJ2-3, the V gene TRBV20-1; TRBD1 matches 9 bases. This CDR3 spans 13 amino acids. J gave up 3 bases and V 5 bases, and 3 bases lay outside the gene matches. Germline CDR1 is DFQATT and CDR2 is SNEGSKA (reference sequence). The CDR3 loop is CSAETGGTDTQYF. The CDR3 coding sequence is TGCAGTGCTGAGACAGGGGGGACAGATACGCAGTATTTT.

This clonotype was seen just once. The gene calls are TRBV7-3 and TRBJ2-3, with D perhaps TRBD2 (6 bases). V lost 6 bases and J 13 bases, leaving 23 bases between the germline ends. In germline, CDR1 is SGHTA, CDR2 FQGTGA. The length of the CDR3 is 14 residues. This CDR3 is CASREDSGTDNEYF. CDR3 sequence (DNA): TGTGCCAGCAGGGAAGATAGCGGAACCGATAATGAGTATTTT.

The rearrangement uses TRBV9 and TRBJ2-2; 8 bases agree with TRBD2. Germline-derived CDR1 and CDR2 are SGDLS and YYNGEE. The J segment lost 12 bases and the V segment lost 4 bases, leaving 14 bases of the junction unmatched. The CDR3 has 15 amino acids. DNA of the CDR3: TGTGCCAGCAGCCGGGAGGGAGGTAACACGGGGCAGCTGTTTTTT. Amino acid sequence: CASSREGGNTGQLFF.

This clonotype appeared a single time. Lacking the conserved final phenylalanine or tryptophan, this CDR3 likely reflects a read error. No DNA is shown, since the ends of the CDR3 on it are uncertain; the CDR3 is the one TCRdb lists. J is TRBJ1-5 and V is TRBV2. The CDR3 is 15 residues long, counting both termini. Germline V CDR1 and CDR2: SNHLY, FYNNEI. CDR3 in amino acids: CASSEGRSNDQFFHL.

CDR3 in amino acids: CATSDRMNTEAFF. The CDR3 bases are TGTGCCACCTCGGACAGGATGAACACTGAAGCTTTCTTT. The chain employs TRBV24-1 and TRBJ1-1; 7 bases fit TRBD1. CDR3 size: 13 residues. V was pared by 9 bases and J by 0 bases, with 3 bases of the junction left unmatched. Germline loops: CDR1 KGHDR, CDR2 SFDVKD.

This clonotype was seen only once. It is likely a read error, because the conserved phenylalanine at the end of the CDR3 is missing. The DNA is omitted, as the CDR3 cannot be located on it reliably, and the CDR3 follows TCRdb's listing. The chain couples TRBV7-3 to TRBJ1-6. The CDR3 sequence runs 14 residues, both termini included. Germline V gene sequence: CDR1 SGHTA, CDR2 FQGTGA. The CDR3 protein is CASSLIASSTDTQY.